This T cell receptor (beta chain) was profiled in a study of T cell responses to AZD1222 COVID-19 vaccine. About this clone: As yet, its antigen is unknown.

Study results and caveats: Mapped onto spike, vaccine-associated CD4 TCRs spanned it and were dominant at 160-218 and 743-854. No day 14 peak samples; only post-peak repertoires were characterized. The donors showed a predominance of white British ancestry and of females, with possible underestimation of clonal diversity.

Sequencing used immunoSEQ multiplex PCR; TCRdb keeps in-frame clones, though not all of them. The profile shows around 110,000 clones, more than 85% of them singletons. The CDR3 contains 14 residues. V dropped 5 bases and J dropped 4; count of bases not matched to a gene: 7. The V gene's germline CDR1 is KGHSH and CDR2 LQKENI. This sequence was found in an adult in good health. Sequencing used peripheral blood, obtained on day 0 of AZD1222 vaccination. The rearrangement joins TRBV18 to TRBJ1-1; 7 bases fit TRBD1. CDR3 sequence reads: CASSTGVGGTEAFF. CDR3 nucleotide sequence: TGTGCCAGCTCAACAGGGGTGGGCGGCACTGAAGCTTTCTTT.